This TCR beta chain was observed in a study of OX40 agonist ivuxolimab in advanced cancers. V lost 2 bases to trimming and J lost 4 bases, with 12 bases between them. The CDR3 totals 15 residues. Germline CDR1 and CDR2: SGHDT and YYEEEE. This clone was counted once. The assay was immunoSEQ multiplex PCR, and TCRdb's table has in-frame clones only and misses some. The sample has about 64,000 clones; around 80% are singletons. This TCR was recovered from an adult with an advanced solid tumor such as melanoma, head and neck, liver or kidney cancer. This chain links TRBV5-6 with TRBJ2-2; D is ambiguous. Source: CD4+ or CD8+ T cells sorted from blood, taken in a trial of the OX40 agonist ivuxolimab. The CDR3 DNA is TGTGCCAGCAGCTTTTCGCCAGCGACCACCGGGGAGCTGTTTTTT. Translated: CASSFSPATTGELFF.